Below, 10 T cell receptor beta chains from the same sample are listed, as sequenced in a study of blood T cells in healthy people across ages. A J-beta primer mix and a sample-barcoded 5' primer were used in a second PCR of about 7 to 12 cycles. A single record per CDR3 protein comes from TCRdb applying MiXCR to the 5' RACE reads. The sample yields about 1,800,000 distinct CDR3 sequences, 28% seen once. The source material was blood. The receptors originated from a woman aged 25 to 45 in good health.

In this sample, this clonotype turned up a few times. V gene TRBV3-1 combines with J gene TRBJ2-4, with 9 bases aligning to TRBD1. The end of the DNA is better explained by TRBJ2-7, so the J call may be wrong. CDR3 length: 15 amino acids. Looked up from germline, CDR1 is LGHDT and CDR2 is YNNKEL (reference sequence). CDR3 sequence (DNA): TGTGCCAGCAGCCCCCGGCCGGGACAGGGCTACGAGCAGTACTTC. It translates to CASSPRPGQGYEQYF.

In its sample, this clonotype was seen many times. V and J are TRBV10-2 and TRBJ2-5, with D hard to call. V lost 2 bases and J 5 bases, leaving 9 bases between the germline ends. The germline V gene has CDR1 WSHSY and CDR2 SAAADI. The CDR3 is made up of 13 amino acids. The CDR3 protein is CASSEVFGETQYF. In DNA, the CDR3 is TGCGCCAGCAGTGAGGTGTTTGGGGAGACCCAGTACTTC.

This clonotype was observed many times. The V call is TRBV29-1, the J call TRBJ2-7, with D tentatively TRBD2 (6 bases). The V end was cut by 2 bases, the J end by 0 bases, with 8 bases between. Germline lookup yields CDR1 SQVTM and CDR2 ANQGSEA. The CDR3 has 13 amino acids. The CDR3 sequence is CSVEIAASYEQYF. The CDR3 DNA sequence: TGCAGCGTTGAAATAGCGGCCTCCTACGAGCAGTACTTC.

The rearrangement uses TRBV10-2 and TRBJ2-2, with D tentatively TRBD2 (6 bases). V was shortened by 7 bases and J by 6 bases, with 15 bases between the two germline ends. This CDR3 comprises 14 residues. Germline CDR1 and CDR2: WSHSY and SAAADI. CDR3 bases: TGCGCCAGCACGGAGGGCCAGTCGGCCGGGGAGCTGTTTTTT. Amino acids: CASTEGQSAGELFF.

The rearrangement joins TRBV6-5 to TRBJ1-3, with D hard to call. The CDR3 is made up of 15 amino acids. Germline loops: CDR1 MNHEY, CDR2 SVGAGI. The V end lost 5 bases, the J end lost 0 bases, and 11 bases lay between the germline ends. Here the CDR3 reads CASSDEAFSGNTIYF. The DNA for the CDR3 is TGTGCCAGCAGTGACGAGGCGTTCTCTGGAAACACCATATATTTT.

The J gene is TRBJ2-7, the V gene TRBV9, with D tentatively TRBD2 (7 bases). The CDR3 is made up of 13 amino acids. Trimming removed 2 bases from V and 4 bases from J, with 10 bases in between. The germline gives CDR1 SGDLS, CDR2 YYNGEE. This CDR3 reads CASSVKGGYEQYF. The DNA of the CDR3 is TGTGCCAGCAGCGTTAAGGGGGGGTACGAGCAGTACTTC.

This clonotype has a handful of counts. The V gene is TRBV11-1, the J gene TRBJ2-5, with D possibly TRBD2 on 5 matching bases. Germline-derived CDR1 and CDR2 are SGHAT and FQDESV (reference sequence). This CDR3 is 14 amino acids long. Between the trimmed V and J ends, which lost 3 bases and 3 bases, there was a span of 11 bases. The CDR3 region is CASSFKAREETQYF. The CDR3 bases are TGTGCCAGCAGCTTCAAGGCGAGGGAAGAGACCCAGTACTTC.

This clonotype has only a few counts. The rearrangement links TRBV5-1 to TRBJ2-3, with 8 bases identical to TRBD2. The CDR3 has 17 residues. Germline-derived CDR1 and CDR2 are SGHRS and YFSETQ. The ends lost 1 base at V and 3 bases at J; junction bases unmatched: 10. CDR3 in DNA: TGCGCCAGCAGCTTGCAGGGCGGGAGGCCCACAACAGATACGCAGTATTTT. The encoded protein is CASSLQGGRPTTDTQYF.

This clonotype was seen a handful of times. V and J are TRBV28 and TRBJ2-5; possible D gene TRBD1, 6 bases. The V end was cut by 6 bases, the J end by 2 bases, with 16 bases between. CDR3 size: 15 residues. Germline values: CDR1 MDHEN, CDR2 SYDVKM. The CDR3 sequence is CASRRRDNLQETQYF. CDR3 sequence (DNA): TGTGCCAGCAGGCGACGGGACAACCTTCAAGAGACCCAGTACTTC.

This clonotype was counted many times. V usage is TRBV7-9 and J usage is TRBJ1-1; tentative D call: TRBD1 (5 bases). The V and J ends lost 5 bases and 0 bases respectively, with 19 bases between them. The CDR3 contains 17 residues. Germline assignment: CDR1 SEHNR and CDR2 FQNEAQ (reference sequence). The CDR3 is CASSPGGGDHMNTEAFF. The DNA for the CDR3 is TGTGCCAGCAGCCCGGGTGGGGGGGACCACATGAACACTGAAGCTTTCTTT.